This T cell receptor (beta chain) comes out of a study of blood T cell repertoires in COVID-19. Study at large: Acute-phase and convalescent COVID-19 samples originated in the United States, Italy and Spain. The analysed material was cDNA or gDNA that came from T cells, B-cell-depleted T cells, or PBMCs.

This CDR3 has 13 amino acids. Unmatched junction bases numbered 4, after V lost 4 bases and J lost 7 bases. In germline, CDR1 is KGHSH, CDR2 LQKENI. Per the original data handling: Nucleated cell counts were estimated from reference gene primer amplification. TCRdb keeps only in-frame clones here, not all; method: immunoSEQ multiplex PCR. That table furnishes V, J and clone size, whereas the DNA furnished D and trimming. The profile covers fewer than 150,000 clones, with 60% to 85% appearing a single time and 15% to 25% taken by the ten largest. The sample consisted of peripheral blood. The sequence derives from a man of 80 years or more with acute or convalescent COVID-19. The gene calls are TRBV18 and TRBJ1-1; TRBD1 matches at 9 bases. The CDR3 bases are TGTGCCAGCTCACTACAGGGGGCAGGTGAAGCTTTCTTT. Residues: CASSLQGAGEAFF.